A single T cell receptor (beta chain) is shown here with its context. This sample was taken from a study of cytomegalovirus exposure and HLA in healthy donors. Study information: The 550 to 800 first-cohort repertoires and the 95 to 150 validation repertoires shared the same platform, a later analysis reported.

Sequencing used immunoSEQ multiplex PCR; TCRdb keeps in-frame clones, though not all of them. The sample lists roughly 330,000 clones, roughly 90% seen once, with roughly 1.2% in the top ten. The sample comprised PBMCs. This TCR was sampled from a woman younger than 45 in good health and CMV-seropositive.

In DNA form, the CDR3 reads TGTGCCAGCAGACGGACAGGGATGGAGTCAGGGGAGCTGTTTTTT. This sequence encodes CASRRTGMESGELFF. The rearrangement links TRBV4-2 to TRBJ2-2, with 8 positions matching TRBD1. V shed 6 bases and J 8 bases; nucleotides not matched to a gene: 11. Germline values: CDR1 LGHNA, CDR2 YNFKEQ. The CDR3 length is 15 residues.